This T cell receptor (beta chain) stems from a study of Ad26.COV2.S vaccination and SARS-CoV-2 variants (dated by TCRdb to the early 2020s). Background for the entire study: Donors in the vaccine arm were drawn from COV1001, a phase I-IIa trial of Ad26.COV2.S in healthy adults that was multicentre, randomized, double-blind and placebo-controlled. Ad26.COV2.S was administered intramuscularly at 5 x 10^10 or 1 x 10^11 viral particles, either as a single shot or as two shots given 56 days apart. Throughout the experiments and outcome assessment, investigators stayed blinded to trial group allocation. The specificity and breadth of SARS-CoV-2-reactive T cell receptors after Ad26.COV2.S vaccination were assessed by TCRbeta repertoire sequencing. A total of around 32 samples were included in the TCR-sequenced set, comprising about 20 Ad26.COV2.S vaccine recipients, 5 placebo recipients and 8 SARS-CoV-2 convalescent individuals. Participants in the trial were split at random into five groups of five each, receiving low-dose or high-dose Ad26.COV2.S once or twice, or else placebo on both occasions.

TCRbeta CDR3 regions were sequenced with the immunoSEQ Assay. After extraction, genomic DNA underwent amplification by bias-controlled multiplex PCR, followed by high-throughput sequencing. The paper's data handling went like this. To quantify the absolute abundance of each unique TCRbeta CDR3 region, sequences were collapsed and filtered. T cell fraction was estimated by normalization of TCRbeta template counts to usable DNA, with usable DNA being measured through amplification of reference genes present in all nucleated cells. Repertoire TCRs were annotated as SARS-CoV-2-specific when V gene, CDR3 amino acid sequence and J gene were exactly matched to a known reactive TCR set. The reference SARS-CoV-2 TCR set came from MIRA and was filtered for enrichment in COVID-19-positive ImmuneCODE repertoires, removing public or cross-reactive TCRs. Drawing on the MIRA antigens, annotated TCRs were analysed further at the level of specific ORF or position within ORF. Breadth was defined as the number of annotated unique rearrangements divided by the total number of unique productive rearrangements, and depth was defined as the summed frequency of the annotated unique rearrangements. Group comparisons of TCR breadth used two-sided Wilcoxon rank-sum tests. What TCRdb holds here is the immuneACCESS table cut down to in-frame rearrangements. Part of the clones is not present; checked against another copy, under half of the missing clones reflect an unresolved V gene, and the others are unexplained. For V, J and clone size, that table is used; D and trimming come from the DNA. The sample table contains some 290,000 clones; only one count was recorded for around 85% of them. Clones ranked in the top ten supply under 2.5% of the sample.

The treatment or condition tag for this specimen amounts to: approximately 18 received Ad26.COV2.S at low or high dose, single or two shots; several received placebo; per-sample allocation not given. For vaccine and placebo recipients, the sequenced repertoires came from samples collected on day 63 after the first injection. In Cohort 1b, fewer than 30 adults aged 18-55 years were enrolled at a single site in Boston, USA, between 29 July and 7 August 2020. Ad26.COV2.S consisted of a replication-incompetent adenovirus type 26 vector by which a prefusion-stabilized SARS-CoV-2 spike protein from the original Wuhan strain was expressed. Trimming costs V 0 bases and J 5 bases, and their ends lie 21 bases apart. There are 17 amino acids in the CDR3, from cysteine to phenylalanine inclusive. Only CDR3 DNA remains: 51 bases, in frame from the first base. CDR1 and CDR2, looked up from the germline V gene, are SQVTM and ANQGSEA.

A note on this clone: This clone's antigen is unknown. Per-nucleotide qualities are absent, and no much larger clonotype sits a single base away.

Points the paper makes about the study in general: According to the authors, total T cell responses may have been underestimated by the TCR breadth and depth analyses. Non-spike TCR breadth was comparable between vaccine and placebo recipients, consistent with the vaccine containing only spike. After vaccination, spike-specific CD8+ and CD4+ T cell responses were reported to show substantial breadth. The study was not powered to compare responses between vaccine doses or regimens. Ad26.COV2.S recipients had higher spike-specific TCR breadth than placebo recipients (P = 0.0014).

The sequence came from a person aged 18-60 years who received the Ad26.COV2.S COVID-19 vaccine or a placebo. The sequence joins TRBV29-1 to TRBJ2-3; TRBD2 is a possible D gene, resting on 7 matching bases. Here the sequenced sample was peripheral blood, taken in a trial of Ad26.COV2.S vaccine versus placebo. The DNA sequence is TGCAGCGTTGAAGACAGTTCGGGGGGCGCCAGGGGAGATACGCAGTATTTT. It codes for CSVEDSSGGARGDTQYF.